These 21 T cell receptor beta chains were all obtained from the same sample, sequenced in a study of T cells after yellow fever vaccination. TCRdb re-derived calls from the 5' RACE reads in MiXCR, one entry per CDR3 protein. This table holds about 94,000 distinct CDR3 sequences, about 8.2% found once. The input for sequencing was CD8+ T cells not binding an NS4B(214-222) dextramer, sorted from PBMCs, taken about 2 weeks after the first yellow fever vaccination. Receptors originate from a man younger than 35 who received the YFV17D yellow fever vaccine.

V is TRBV6-5 and J is TRBJ2-7; a possible D gene is TRBD2 (5 bases). CDR1 MNHEY and CDR2 SVGAGI come from the germline V gene. This CDR3 comprises 16 residues. The V end was cut by 7 bases, the J end by 1 base, with 20 bases between. The CDR3 region is CASTPLGVEGSYEQYF. The DNA of the CDR3 is TGTGCCAGCACCCCCTTGGGCGTAGAGGGATCCTACGAGCAGTACTTC.

This clonotype was counted a few times. This rearrangement joins TRBV7-9 to TRBJ2-1, with 10 bases lining up with TRBD2. Trimming cost V 5 bases and J 5 bases; bases outside gene matches: 6. The CDR3 runs to 15 residues. Germline V gene sequence: CDR1 SEHNR, CDR2 FQNEAQ (reference sequence). The CDR3 spells CASSDLAGVNNEQFF. The CDR3 DNA follows: TGTGCCAGCAGCGACCTAGCGGGGGTTAACAATGAGCAGTTCTTC.

This clonotype came up a few times. CDR3 nucleotide sequence: TGTGCCAGCAGTTGGGCGGGGAGCACAGATACGCAGTATTTT. Its protein product is CASSWAGSTDTQYF. V gene TRBV12-3 or TRBV12-4 combines with J gene TRBJ2-3, with D possibly matching TRBD2 (6 bases). V lost 4 bases to trimming and J lost 0 bases, with 8 bases between them. The CDR3 runs to 14 residues.

This chain joins TRBV12-3 or TRBV12-4 and TRBJ2-2; no reliable D call. V was cut by 5 bases and J by 6 bases, with 4 bases left in between. This CDR3 is 11 amino acids long. CDR3 region: CASSVPGELFF. The CDR3 DNA sequence: TGTGCCAGCAGTGTACCCGGGGAGCTGTTTTTT.

This chain connects TRBV4-1 to TRBJ1-1; 9 bases map to TRBD1. This CDR3 spans 16 amino acids. The V and J ends lost 1 base and 0 bases, in that order; junction bases with no gene match: 3. Germline V gene data show CDR1 as MGHRA and CDR2 as YSYEKL. DNA for the CDR3: TGCGCCAGCAGCCAAGGGGGACAGGGAATGAACACTGAAGCTTTCTTT. Translated: CASSQGGQGMNTEAFF.

This clonotype was detected a few times. The genes are TRBV21-1 and TRBJ1-2. TRBV21-1 is shown as a pseudogene. The CDR3 is made up of 11 amino acids. This CDR3 reads CASIPNVGYTF. CDR3 DNA sequence: TGTGCCAGCATCCCAAACGTGGGCTACACCTTC.

This chain links TRBV12-3 or TRBV12-4 with TRBJ2-7; TRBD2 is a possible D gene (5 bases). This CDR3 has 16 amino acids. V was shortened by 3 bases and J by 0 bases, with 15 bases between the two germline ends. CDR3 protein: CASSLGQAGSSYEQYF. CDR3 sequence (DNA): TGTGCCAGCAGTTTGGGTCAGGCTGGGAGCTCCTACGAGCAGTACTTC.

This clonotype was observed many times. V and J are TRBV12-3 or TRBV12-4 and TRBJ2-5; D uncertain. The CDR3 runs to 11 residues. Trimming pared 1 base from V and 4 bases from J, leaving 1 base between. Here the CDR3 DNA reads TGTGCCAGCAGTTTAGGAGAGACCCAGTACTTC. Amino acid sequence: CASSLGETQYF.

This clonotype turned up a few times. V is TRBV28 and J is TRBJ1-5; D ambiguous. Germline assignment: CDR1 MDHEN and CDR2 SYDVKM. This CDR3 region has 14 residues. The V and J ends lost 8 bases and 7 bases respectively, with 18 bases between them. CDR3 sequence: CASFQVGGSQPQHF. CDR3 sequence (DNA): TGTGCCAGCTTCCAGGTTGGTGGTAGCCAGCCCCAGCATTTT.

This clonotype was counted a few times. This chain joins TRBV12-3 or TRBV12-4 and TRBJ1-4; perhaps TRBD1 as D (6 bases). CDR3 size: 13 residues. Trimming stripped 3 bases from V and 8 bases from J, with 10 bases between. CDR3 sequence: CASSFLGAEKLFF. The CDR3 nucleotides are TGTGCCAGCAGTTTTTTGGGGGCCGAAAAACTGTTTTTT.

This sequence joins TRBV12-3 or TRBV12-4 and TRBJ2-5; D is perhaps TRBD1 (5 bases). There are 14 residues in the CDR3. Trimming removed 3 bases at V and 3 bases at J, with 11 bases between. The CDR3 sequence: CASSFVRQKETQYF. Here the CDR3 DNA reads TGTGCCAGCAGTTTCGTGAGACAGAAAGAGACCCAGTACTTC.

This sequence joins TRBV24-1 and TRBJ2-1, with 9 bases fitting TRBD1. The V segment lost 3 bases and the J segment 2 bases; nucleotides outside the gene matches: 7. CDR1 is KGHDR and CDR2 is SFDVKD in the germline V gene. This CDR3 comprises 17 residues. CDR3 sequence (DNA): TGTGCCACCAGTGATCCGGACAGGGGCCTTGCCTACAATGAGCAGTTCTTC. As protein: CATSDPDRGLAYNEQFF.

This clonotype was seen more than once but under ten times. This chain uses TRBV6-4 with TRBJ2-7; D not certain. The CDR3 sequence is 15 residues long. CDR1 MRHNA and CDR2 SNTAGT come from the germline V gene. V was clipped by 3 bases and J by 0 bases, with 12 bases between them. This chain's CDR3 is CASSENLGGSYEQYF. Written as DNA, the CDR3 is TGTGCCAGCAGTGAGAACCTTGGCGGCTCCTACGAGCAGTACTTC.

There are a few counts of this clonotype. V is TRBV12-3 or TRBV12-4 and J is TRBJ2-7, with 10 nucleotides matching TRBD1. V gave up 8 bases and J gave up 2 bases; unmatched junction bases: 6. The CDR3 loop spans 14 amino acids. The CDR3 reads CASSGQGGAYEQYF. CDR3 bases: TGTGCCAGCTCTGGACAGGGGGGGGCCTACGAGCAGTACTTC.

The J gene is TRBJ1-2, the V gene TRBV9; D call uncertain. Germline V gives CDR1 SGDLS, CDR2 YYNGEE. With 5 bases removed from V and 4 bases from J, the gap between germline ends came to 18 bases. The CDR3 covers 15 residues. The CDR3 nucleotides are TGTGCCAGCAGTGGGCCGTCCGGCCGCAGCTATGGCTACACCTTC. The encoded protein is CASSGPSGRSYGYTF.

This clonotype was counted between two and nine times. This chain links TRBV7-8 with TRBJ2-1; 11 nucleotides align to TRBD1. The V gene's germline CDR1 is SGHVS and CDR2 FQNEAQ. V dropped 1 base and J dropped 7; count of bases not matched to a gene: 3. The CDR3 covers 15 residues. The CDR3 sequence is CASSLGGTGGNEQFF. The DNA of the CDR3 is TGTGCCAGCAGCTTAGGGGGGACAGGGGGTAATGAGCAGTTCTTC.

This clonotype has only a few counts. J is TRBJ2-3 and V is TRBV27; 12 bases line up with TRBD2. The CDR3 spans 17 residues. V shed 0 bases, J shed 7 bases, and the junction held 8 bases outside the gene matches. Germline V gives CDR1 MNHEY, CDR2 SMNVEV (reference sequence). CDR3 protein: CASSLSPSGGGVNTQYF. DNA for the CDR3: TGTGCCAGCAGTTTATCTCCTAGCGGGGGGGGCGTAAATACGCAGTATTTT.

This clonotype was seen a handful of times. The rearrangement joins TRBV12-3 or TRBV12-4 to TRBJ2-1; D remains unclear. V gave up 11 bases and J gave up 0 bases, with 11 bases separating them. This CDR3 contains 13 residues. CDR3 region: CALSRSSYNEQFF. CDR3 nucleotides: TGTGCCCTATCCCGAAGCTCCTACAATGAGCAGTTCTTC.

The chain uses TRBV7-6 and TRBJ2-7; D gene uncertain. The ends were cut back, 1 base at V and 3 bases at J, with 13 bases in the middle. Germline CDR1 reads SGHVS; CDR2 reads FNYEAQ. The CDR3 length is 15 residues. The CDR3, as DNA: TGTGCCAGCAGCTTAGGTTCGACACCTCACTACGAGCAGTACTTC. Translation: CASSLGSTPHYEQYF.

At least ten counts were recorded for this clonotype. This sequence joins TRBV5-1 and TRBJ2-2, with D unresolved. The V end was cut by 2 bases, the J end by 6 bases, with 8 bases between. The germline CDR1 and CDR2 sequences are SGHRS and YFSETQ. The CDR3 covers 13 residues. CDR3 sequence reads: CASSLSSSGELFF. The CDR3 DNA sequence: TGCGCCAGCAGCTTAAGCAGTTCCGGGGAGCTGTTTTTT.

This chain links TRBV4-1 with TRBJ2-5, with D uncertain. This CDR3 is built from 14 residues. Germline CDR1 and CDR2: MGHRA and YSYEKL. V dropped 4 bases and J dropped 5 bases, with 14 bases sitting between them. Here the CDR3 DNA reads TGCGCCAGCAGCCTTTATGGCCTTAGGGAGACCCAGTACTTC. It translates to CASSLYGLRETQYF.